Listed below are T cell receptor beta chains from one sample, sequenced in a study of control samples from healthy donors and cancer patients. Using immunoSEQ multiplex PCR, the repertoire was profiled, and TCRdb retains in-frame clones only, with some absent. The data show 110,000 to 150,000 clones, about 89% seen once. The sample was blood. These receptor sequences come from a man younger than 45 in good health. Each CDR3 is given with its conserved first and last residue. Each record gives: J gene, CDR3 length, clone size, V gene, D gene, CDR3 protein, CDR3 DNA. A D gene is named only where the DNA matches it firmly. The size field is filled for only some rows; it gives once, few, many or a size class.

TRBJ1-1,15,once,TRBV10-3,NA,CAISDSTGKNTEAFF,TGTGCCATCAGTGATTCGACGGGAAAAAACACTGAAGCTTTCTTT
TRBJ2-1,16,NA,TRBV24-1,NA,CATSDPLTGYANEQFF,TGTGCCACCAGTGATCCCCTAACAGGTTATGCGAATGAGCAGTTCTTC
TRBJ2-3,16,NA,TRBV15,NA,CATSRGSGVDTDTQYF,TGTGCCACCAGCAGAGGGTCAGGGGTCGACACAGATACGCAGTATTTT
TRBJ1-1,13,NA,TRBV5-1,NA,CASSLGTDTEAFF,TGCGCCAGCAGCCTCGGGACGGATACTGAAGCTTTCTTT
TRBJ1-1,13,NA,TRBV4-3,NA,CASSQQRGTEAFF,TGCGCCAGCAGCCAACAGCGAGGGACTGAAGCTTTCTTT
TRBJ2-7,15,once,TRBV18,NA,CASSPPGRTTYEQYF,TGTGCCAGCTCACCACCCGGGAGAACTACCTACGAGCAGTACTTC
TRBJ1-1,13,NA,TRBV12-3/TRBV12-4,NA,CASSRQSGTEAFF,TGTGCCAGCAGCCGACAGAGTGGCACTGAAGCTTTCTTT
TRBJ2-7,14,once,TRBV7-2,TRBD1,CASRGQGESYEQYF,TGTGCCAGCAGAGGACAGGGGGAGTCCTACGAGCAGTACTTC
TRBJ2-7,14,NA,TRBV27,TRBD2,CASRGTSGSYEQYF,TGTGCCAGCAGGGGGACTAGCGGGTCCTACGAGCAGTACTTC
TRBJ2-2,19,NA,TRBV4-2,TRBD2,CASSLRAGDLLANTGELFF,TGTGCCAGCAGCCTCAGAGCGGGGGACCTCCTCGCGAACACCGGGGAGCTGTTTTTT
TRBJ2-7,16,NA,TRBV4-3,NA,CASSQFLFGTVYEQYF,TGCGCCAGCAGCCAATTTTTATTCGGGACGGTCTACGAGCAGTACTTC
TRBJ2-4,14,few,TRBV5-6,TRBD2,CASSKPGLQNIQYF,TGTGCCAGCAGCAAGCCGGGACTACAAAACATTCAGTACTTC
TRBJ2-1,14,NA,TRBV2,TRBD2,CASSQTSWWDEQFF,TGTGCCAGCAGCCAGACTAGCTGGTGGGATGAGCAGTTCTTC
TRBJ2-7,14,NA,TRBV6-2/TRBV6-3,TRBD2,CASSYLAGGYEQYF,TGTGCCAGCAGTTATTTAGCGGGAGGGTACGAGCAGTACTTC
TRBJ1-2,14,NA,TRBV2,TRBD1,CASRGTGGAYGYTF,TGTGCCAGCAGGGGGACAGGGGGAGCCTATGGCTACACCTTC
TRBJ1-1,13,NA,TRBV12-3/TRBV12-4,NA,CASSLGSNTEAFF,TGTGCCAGCAGTTTAGGAAGCAACACTGAAGCTTTCTTT
TRBJ2-2,15,NA,TRBV11-3,NA,CASSPSPSSAGELFF,TGTGCCAGCAGCCCGTCCCCCTCTAGTGCCGGGGAGCTGTTTTTT
TRBJ1-5,20,NA,TRBV21-1,NA,CASSKWARRGYIYSNQPQHF,TGTGCCAGCAGCAAATGGGCAAGGCGGGGGTATATATATAGCAATCAGCCCCAGCATTTT
TRBJ2-7,15,NA,TRBV6-2/TRBV6-3,NA,CASSYSGARRWEQYF,TGTGCCAGCAGTTACTCAGGGGCCCGAAGGTGGGAGCAGTACTTC
TRBJ2-5,15,NA,TRBV6-2/TRBV6-3,TRBD2,CASSYAGLGQETQYF,TGTGCCAGCAGTTACGCGGGACTAGGCCAAGAGACCCAGTACTTC
TRBJ1-1,14,NA,TRBV7-9,NA,CASSSPGWGTEAFF,TGTGCCAGCAGCTCCCCTGGCTGGGGCACTGAAGCTTTCTTT
TRBJ1-1,14,NA,TRBV7-2,NA,CASSRRSQNTEAFF,TGTGCCAGCAGCCGCAGGTCCCAGAACACTGAAGCTTTCTTT
TRBJ1-1,13,NA,TRBV15,NA,CATSRQGGTEAFF,TGTGCCACCAGCAGACAAGGGGGGACTGAAGCTTTCTTT
TRBJ2-7,15,NA,TRBV24-1,TRBD2,CATSPSGRAKDEQYF,TGTGCCACCAGTCCAAGCGGGAGGGCCAAAGACGAGCAGTACTTC
TRBJ1-6,13,NA,TRBV9,NA,CASSRRQNSPLHF,TGTGCCAGCAGCAGACGACAGAATTCACCCCTCCACTTT
TRBJ2-5,16,NA,TRBV9,TRBD2,CASSVAVGPAGETQYF,TGTGCCAGCAGCGTAGCAGTGGGTCCAGCGGGGGAGACCCAGTACTTC
TRBJ2-3,14,NA,TRBV5-1,NA,CASSQDSSADTQYF,TGCGCCAGCAGCCAGGACAGTAGCGCAGATACGCAGTATTTT
TRBJ1-1,12,NA,TRBV5-1,NA,CASSLGPTEAFF,TGCGCCAGCAGCTTGGGCCCCACTGAAGCTTTCTTT
TRBJ2-7,14,NA,TRBV19,TRBD1,CASSIGQGGDEQYF,TGTGCCAGTAGTATAGGACAGGGGGGCGACGAGCAGTACTTC
TRBJ2-3,15,NA,TRBV4-1,NA,CASSQDGGSTDTQYF,TGCGCCAGCAGCCAAGACGGGGGTAGCACAGATACGCAGTATTTT
TRBJ1-3,15,NA,TRBV6-5,NA,CASSYSLRAENTIYF,TGTGCCAGCAGTTACTCGCTCAGGGCTGAAAACACCATATATTTT
TRBJ1-5,15,NA,TRBV27,NA,CASSLGGSSNQPQHF,TGTGCCAGCAGTTTAGGCGGTAGTAGCAATCAGCCCCAGCATTTT
TRBJ1-2,14,many,TRBV29-1,NA,CSVKTDFPNYGYTF,TGCAGCGTGAAGACAGACTTCCCAAACTATGGCTACACCTTC
TRBJ2-3,16,NA,TRBV19,TRBD2,CASSPTGGERDRAQYF,TGTGCCAGTAGTCCCACTGGGGGGGAGCGGGATAGGGCGCAGTATTTT
TRBJ2-7,14,NA,TRBV4-2,TRBD2,CASSRGTSVYEQYF,TGTGCCAGCAGCCGAGGGACTAGCGTCTACGAGCAGTACTTC
TRBJ1-1,13,NA,TRBV6-2/TRBV6-3,NA,CASSYQTGDEAFF,TGTGCCAGCAGTTACCAGACAGGCGATGAAGCTTTCTTT
TRBJ1-4,15,NA,TRBV4-2,NA,CASSLSQGSDEKLFF,TGTGCCAGCAGCCTATCACAGGGTTCGGATGAAAAACTGTTTTTT
TRBJ1-1,14,NA,TRBV6-1,NA,CASSESGGSTEAFF,TGTGCCAGCAGTGAAAGTGGGGGGAGCACTGAAGCTTTCTTT
TRBJ2-7,19,NA,TRBV7-2,NA,CASSLTAREGISHSYEQYF,TGTGCCAGCAGCCTGACGGCCCGCGAGGGCATATCCCACTCCTACGAGCAGTACTTC
TRBJ1-2,18,NA,TRBV11-2,NA,CASRLVGQGQLVHYGYTF,TGTGCCAGCCGCCTGGTCGGGCAGGGTCAGCTTGTTCACTATGGCTACACCTTC
TRBJ1-1,11,NA,TRBV29-1,NA,CSVSRDTEAFF,TGCAGCGTTAGCAGGGACACTGAAGCTTTCTTT
TRBJ2-1,13,NA,TRBV6-2/TRBV6-3,TRBD2,CASSYPGRDEQFF,TGTGCCAGCAGTTACCCGGGGAGGGATGAGCAGTTCTTC
TRBJ2-4,17,NA,TRBV5-3,NA,CARSPNCPKLAKNIQYF,TGTGCCAGAAGCCCTAATTGTCCTAAGTTAGCCAAAAACATTCAGTACTTC
TRBJ2-6,13,NA,TRBV7-7,NA,CASSTPGANVLTF,TGTGCCAGCAGCACCCCTGGGGCCAACGTCCTGACTTTC
TRBJ2-6,15,NA,TRBV5-1,NA,CASSLAGDGANVLTF,TGCGCCAGCAGCTTGGCCGGGGATGGGGCCAACGTCCTGACTTTC
TRBJ1-3,17,NA,TRBV4-2,NA,CASSQDAWGAAGNTIYF,TGTGCCAGCAGCCAAGATGCGTGGGGGGCGGCAGGAAACACCATATATTTT
TRBJ1-3,16,NA,TRBV12-2,NA,CASRSRTLHSGNTIYF,TGTGCAAGTCGCTCCCGGACTCTCCACTCTGGAAACACCATATATTTT
TRBJ2-2,15,NA,TRBV3-1/TRBV3-2,NA,CASSPPGHNTGELFF,TGTGCCAGCAGCCCACCGGGACACAACACCGGGGAGCTGTTTTTT
TRBJ2-7,11,NA,TRBV18,NA,CASSEGVEQYF,TGTGCCAGCTCAGAAGGGGTCGAGCAGTACTTC
TRBJ2-1,11,NA,TRBV10-3,NA,CATAGVNEQFF,TGTGCCACCGCAGGGGTCAATGAGCAGTTCTTC
TRBJ1-2,11,NA,TRBV20-1,TRBD1,CSATGGYGYTF,TGCAGCGCCACAGGGGGCTATGGCTACACCTTC
TRBJ1-2,17,NA,TRBV10-3,TRBD1,CAISESLPGQGDYGYTF,TGTGCCATCAGTGAGTCCCTCCCGGGACAGGGGGACTATGGCTACACCTTC
TRBJ1-2,15,NA,TRBV5-1,NA,CASSRWTDASYGYTF,TGCGCCAGCAGCCGATGGACAGATGCTTCCTATGGCTACACCTTC
TRBJ2-3,16,once,TRBV19,NA,CASSMRGPGVTDTQYF,TGTGCCAGTAGTATGCGCGGGCCCGGGGTGACAGATACGCAGTATTTT
TRBJ2-6,13,NA,TRBV4-1,NA,CASSQPNDNVLTF,TGCGCCAGCAGCCAACCAAACGACAACGTCCTGACTTTC
TRBJ1-1,14,NA,TRBV12-5,NA,CASGPLGGNAEAFF,TGTGCTAGTGGGCCCCTTGGGGGCAACGCTGAAGCTTTCTTT
TRBJ2-1,10,medium-sized,TRBV10-2,NA,CASRYNEQFF,TGCGCCAGCAGATACAATGAGCAGTTCTTC